One sample yielded the 18 T cell receptor beta chains listed below, sequenced in a study of tumour-infiltrating T cells in Burkitt lymphoma. Repertoires were generated with immunoSEQ multiplex PCR, while TCRdb's copy carries only in-frame clones and drops some. The data hold some 3,000 clones, with 14% observed a single time. Sequenced: tumor tissue. These receptors came from a human donor with Burkitt lymphoma.

In this sample, this clone turned up a few times. The V and J genes are TRBV6-5 and TRBJ2-7; 7 nucleotides align to TRBD2. The V gene end was trimmed by 4 bases and the J gene end by 6 bases; junction bases not matched to a gene: 6. Germline V gene data show CDR1 as MNHEY and CDR2 as SVGAGI. This CDR3 is built from 13 residues. In nucleotides, the CDR3 is TGTGCCAGCAGTTGGAGACTAGCCGGCGAGCAGTACTTC. Translation gives CASSWRLAGEQYF.

The V call is TRBV4-3, the J call TRBJ2-3; 8 positions agree with TRBD1. Looked up from germline, CDR1 is LGHNA and CDR2 is YSLEER. V lost 0 bases, J lost 0 bases, and 5 bases stayed unmatched. The CDR3 consists of 17 residues. In DNA, the CDR3 is TGCGCCAGCAGCCAAGAGGTTTGGACAGGGAGCACAGATACGCAGTATTTT. It translates to CASSQEVWTGSTDTQYF.

J is TRBJ2-7 and V is TRBV19; D could derive from TRBD1 or TRBD2 (6 bases each). Germline V gene sequence: CDR1 LNHDA, CDR2 SQIVND (reference sequence). This CDR3 has 15 amino acids. With 3 bases removed from V and 0 bases from J, the gap between germline ends came to 12 bases. The CDR3 region is CASSIIGGFSYEQYF. As DNA, the CDR3 is TGTGCCAGTAGTATTATAGGGGGGTTCTCCTACGAGCAGTACTTC.

V usage is TRBV6-4 and J usage is TRBJ1-1, with D possibly matching TRBD1 (5 bases). This CDR3 is 16 amino acids long. Germline CDR1 MRHNA, CDR2 SNTAGT. V was shortened by 0 bases and J by 0 bases, with 11 bases between the two germline ends. This CDR3 is CASSDSGGRVNTEAFF. CDR3 nucleotides: TGTGCCAGCAGTGACTCGGGCGGCAGGGTGAACACTGAAGCTTTCTTT.

V usage is TRBV7-9 and J usage is TRBJ2-5, with 9 bases fitting TRBD1. Germline CDR1 SEHNR, CDR2 FQNEAQ (reference sequence). This CDR3 has 14 residues. V trimming: 1 base; J trimming: 5 bases; junction bases outside the gene matches: 2. In DNA form, the CDR3 reads TGTGCCAGCAGCTTAGACAGGGGGCTGGAGACCCAGTACTTC. Its protein is CASSLDRGLETQYF.

The chain employs TRBV6-6 and TRBJ1-5, with D maybe TRBD1 (5 bases). The length of the CDR3 is 14 residues. The ends were cut back, 0 bases at V and 7 bases at J, with 10 bases in the middle. In germline, CDR1 is MNHNY, CDR2 SVGAGI (reference sequence). CDR3 residues: CASSYSSGDQPQHF. DNA of the CDR3: TGTGCCAGCAGTTACTCGAGTGGGGACCAGCCCCAGCATTTT.

The chain carries TRBV7-3 and TRBJ2-7; D is perhaps TRBD1 or TRBD2 (5 bases each). The CDR3 runs 14 residues. The germline CDR1 and CDR2 sequences are SGHTA and FQGTGA. Trimming shortened V by 5 bases and J by 2 bases, and 13 bases separated the two germline ends. As DNA, the CDR3 is TGTGCCAGCAGCCCACTCTCGGGACCCTACGAGCAGTACTTC. Translating gives CASSPLSGPYEQYF. Filled out from reference TRBV7-3 and TRBJ2-7, the complete variable domain reads GAGVSQTPSNKVTEKGKYVELRCDPISGHTALYWYRQSLGQGPEFLIYFQGTGAADDSGLPNDRFFAVRPEGSVSTLKIQRTERGDSAVYLCASSPLSGPYEQYFGPGTRLTVT.

This clone appeared a few times. The chain has TRBV29-1 and TRBJ2-1; D might be TRBD1 or TRBD2, each matching 5 bases. Germline lookup yields CDR1 SQVTM and CDR2 ANQGSEA. This CDR3 spans 14 amino acids. Trimming took off 4 bases at V and 2 bases at J, with 12 bases between the two ends. CDR3 sequence: CSVAGRRAYNEQFF. The CDR3, as DNA: TGCAGCGTTGCAGGGAGAAGGGCCTACAATGAGCAGTTCTTC.

The V call is TRBV5-5, the J call TRBJ1-1; 10 nucleotides line up with TRBD1. The CDR3 spans 15 residues. J gave up 5 bases and V 4 bases, and 8 bases lay outside the gene matches. Germline V gives CDR1 SGHKS, CDR2 YYEKEE (reference sequence). CDR3 in amino acids: CASSPWTGGRTEAFF. CDR3 nucleotide sequence: TGTGCCAGCAGCCCTTGGACAGGGGGTAGGACTGAAGCTTTCTTT.

The rearrangement uses TRBV7-2 and TRBJ2-7; maybe TRBD2 (5 bases). The V gene's germline CDR1 is SGHTA and CDR2 FQGNSA. This CDR3 contains 12 residues. Trimming pared 6 bases from V and 7 bases from J, leaving 13 bases between. The CDR3 DNA sequence: TGTGCCAGCAGTCCATCCCGGGAAGAGCAGTACTTC. This gives the protein CASSPSREEQYF.

V is TRBV13 and J is TRBJ2-1; possibly TRBD1 for D (5 bases). V was shortened by 3 bases and J by 7 bases, with 7 bases between the two germline ends. Germline loops: CDR1 PRHDT, CDR2 FYEKMQ (reference sequence). This CDR3 spans 12 amino acids. The CDR3 coding sequence is TGTGCCAGCAGCTTTCCAGGGAATGAGCAGTTCTTC. This gives the protein CASSFPGNEQFF.

This clone was counted a few times. This chain joins TRBV6-1 and TRBJ2-1, with 11 bases identical to TRBD2. Germline CDR1 is MNHNS and CDR2 is SASEGT. V gave up 4 bases and J gave up 4 bases; unmatched junction bases: 6. The CDR3 covers 16 residues. DNA of the CDR3: TGTGCCAGCAGTGGACTAGCGGGATCCTTTTACAATGAGCAGTTCTTC. Encoded protein: CASSGLAGSFYNEQFF.

The chain carries TRBV15 and TRBJ1-3; D is unclear. The CDR3 extends over 12 amino acids. Germline CDR1 reads LNHNV; CDR2 reads YYDKDF (reference sequence). V lost 9 bases and J lost 8, with 14 bases in between. CDR3 sequence (DNA): TGTGCCACGGAGGAGTCGGGCCACACCATATATTTT. This gives the protein CATEESGHTIYF.

The sample holds a few counts of this clone. The chain couples TRBV7-9 to TRBJ2-1; D not resolved. This CDR3 has 12 amino acids. CDR1 is SEHNR and CDR2 is FQNEAQ in the germline V gene (reference sequence). Trimming cost V 3 bases and J 8 bases, with 8 bases left between them. CDR3 protein: CASSFIVDEQFF. CDR3 bases: TGTGCCAGCAGCTTCATAGTGGATGAGCAGTTCTTC.

The gene calls are TRBV28 and TRBJ2-4; TRBD1 might be the D (5 bases). Germline V gene data show CDR1 as MDHEN and CDR2 as SYDVKM. Trimming removed 6 bases from V and 7 bases from J, with 10 bases in between. The CDR3 length is 12 residues. CDR3: CASRAGLNIQYF. CDR3 bases: TGTGCCAGCAGGGCAGGGTTGAACATTCAGTACTTC.

This clone was counted a few times. The J gene is TRBJ2-5, the V gene TRBV7-9, with D possibly called TRBD1 or TRBD2 (5 bases each). From germline, CDR1 is SEHNR and CDR2 FQNEAQ (reference sequence). V dropped 5 bases and J dropped 7 bases, with 26 bases sitting between them. This CDR3 contains 17 residues. In DNA, the CDR3 is TGTGCCAGCAGCCCGCGTACCGCCCGGGACGAACCGATGACCCAGTACTTC. Its protein is CASSPRTARDEPMTQYF.

Only a few counts were recorded for this clone. The chain couples TRBV7-9 to TRBJ2-5, with TRBD2 matching over 14 bases. The V gene's germline CDR1 is SEHNR and CDR2 FQNEAQ (reference sequence). The CDR3 sequence is 15 residues long. The J segment lost 5 bases and the V segment lost 8 bases, leaving 7 bases of the junction unmatched. The CDR3 sequence is CASGKGLAGVETQYF. The DNA for the CDR3 is TGTGCCAGCGGCAAGGGACTAGCGGGAGTTGAGACCCAGTACTTC.

This clone has a handful of counts. The chain is built from TRBV4-3 and TRBJ1-2; D gene uncertain. There are 15 residues in the CDR3. Deletions cut 4 bases from V and 4 bases from J, with 16 bases between. CDR1 and CDR2 (germline): LGHNA, YSLEER. CDR3 region: CASSLLPQVGYGYTF. The CDR3 DNA reads as TGCGCCAGCAGCCTCCTACCTCAGGTCGGCTATGGCTACACCTTC.